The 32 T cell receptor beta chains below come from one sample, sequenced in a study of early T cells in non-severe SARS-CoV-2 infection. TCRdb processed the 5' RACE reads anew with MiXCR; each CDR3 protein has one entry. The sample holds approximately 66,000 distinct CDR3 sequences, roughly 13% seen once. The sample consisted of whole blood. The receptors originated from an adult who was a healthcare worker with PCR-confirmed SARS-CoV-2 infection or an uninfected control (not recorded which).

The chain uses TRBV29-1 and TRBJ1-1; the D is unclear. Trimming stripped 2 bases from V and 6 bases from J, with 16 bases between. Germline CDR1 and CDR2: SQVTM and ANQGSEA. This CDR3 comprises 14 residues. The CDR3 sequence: CSVEKPDRRAEAFF. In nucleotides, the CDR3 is TGCAGCGTTGAAAAGCCGGACCGACGAGCTGAAGCTTTCTTT.

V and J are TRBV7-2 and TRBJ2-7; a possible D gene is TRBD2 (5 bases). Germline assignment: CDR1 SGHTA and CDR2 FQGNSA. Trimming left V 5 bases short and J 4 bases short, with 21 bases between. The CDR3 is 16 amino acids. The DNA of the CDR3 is TGTGCCAGCAGCCGACCGGCTAGCCGGGTTAGGTACGAGCAGTACTTC. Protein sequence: CASSRPASRVRYEQYF.

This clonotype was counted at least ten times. DNA for the CDR3: TGTGCCAGTAGCTTTCTAGCGGGTCTCACCGGGGAGCTGTTTTTT. This codes for CASSFLAGLTGELFF. The V and J genes are TRBV19 and TRBJ2-2; 8 bases agree with TRBD2. This CDR3 has 15 residues. The germline CDR1 and CDR2 sequences are LNHDA and SQIVND (reference sequence). J was trimmed by 4 bases and V by 6 bases; bases with no gene match: 7.

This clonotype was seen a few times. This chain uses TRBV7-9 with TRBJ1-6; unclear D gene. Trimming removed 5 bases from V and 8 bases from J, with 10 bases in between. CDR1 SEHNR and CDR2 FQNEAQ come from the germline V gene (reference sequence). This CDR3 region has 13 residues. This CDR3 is CASSAVRDSPLHF. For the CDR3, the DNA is TGTGCCAGCAGCGCCGTCAGAGATTCACCCCTCCACTTT. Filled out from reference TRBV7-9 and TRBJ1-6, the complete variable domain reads DTGVSQNPRHKITKRGQNVTFRCDPISEHNRLYWYRQTLGQGPEFLTYFQNEAQLEKSRLLSDRFSAERPKGSFSTLEIQRTEQGDSAMYLCASSAVRDSPLHFGNGTRLTVT.

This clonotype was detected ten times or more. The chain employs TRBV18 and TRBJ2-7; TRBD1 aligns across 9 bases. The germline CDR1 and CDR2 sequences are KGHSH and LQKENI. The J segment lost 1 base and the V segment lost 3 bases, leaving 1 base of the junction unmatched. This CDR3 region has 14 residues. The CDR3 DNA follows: TGTGCCAGCTCACCGGGACAGGGTTCCTACGAGCAGTACTTC. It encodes CASSPGQGSYEQYF.

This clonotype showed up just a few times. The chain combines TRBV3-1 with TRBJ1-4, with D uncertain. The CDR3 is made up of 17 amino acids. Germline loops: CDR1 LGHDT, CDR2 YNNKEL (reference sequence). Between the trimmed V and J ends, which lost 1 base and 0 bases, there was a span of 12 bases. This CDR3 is CASSQGERTATNEKLFF. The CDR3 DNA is TGTGCCAGCAGCCAAGGAGAACGGACTGCAACTAATGAAAAACTGTTTTTT.

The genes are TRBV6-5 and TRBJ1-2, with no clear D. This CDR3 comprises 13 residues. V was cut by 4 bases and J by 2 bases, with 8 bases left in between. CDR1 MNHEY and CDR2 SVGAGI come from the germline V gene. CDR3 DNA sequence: TGTGCCAGCAGTTTGACGGACAACTATGGCTACACCTTC. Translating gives CASSLTDNYGYTF.

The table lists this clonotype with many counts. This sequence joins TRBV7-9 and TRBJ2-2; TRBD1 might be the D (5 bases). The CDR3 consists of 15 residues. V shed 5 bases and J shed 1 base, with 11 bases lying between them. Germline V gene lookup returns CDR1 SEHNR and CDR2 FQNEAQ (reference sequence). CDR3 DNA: TGTGCCAGCAGCCGGATCGGACAGAACACCGGGGAGCTGTTTTTT. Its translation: CASSRIGQNTGELFF.

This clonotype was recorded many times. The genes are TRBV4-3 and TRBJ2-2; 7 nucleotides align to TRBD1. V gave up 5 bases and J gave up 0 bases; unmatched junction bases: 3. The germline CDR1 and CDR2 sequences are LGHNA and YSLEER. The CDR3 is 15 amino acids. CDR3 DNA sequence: TGCGCCAGCAGCATAGGGACAGCGAACACCGGGGAGCTGTTTTTT. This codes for CASSIGTANTGELFF.

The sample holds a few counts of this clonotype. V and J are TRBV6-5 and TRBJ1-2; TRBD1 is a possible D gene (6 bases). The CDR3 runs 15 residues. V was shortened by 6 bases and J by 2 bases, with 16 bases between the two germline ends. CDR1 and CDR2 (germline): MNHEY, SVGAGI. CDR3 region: CASRLQQGPNYGYTF. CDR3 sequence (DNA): TGTGCCAGCAGGCTACAGCAGGGGCCCAACTATGGCTACACCTTC.

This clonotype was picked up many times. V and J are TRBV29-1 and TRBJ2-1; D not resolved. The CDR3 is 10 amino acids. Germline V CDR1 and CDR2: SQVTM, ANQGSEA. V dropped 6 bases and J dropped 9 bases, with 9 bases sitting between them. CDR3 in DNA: TGCAGCGTGGCCGAGACTGAGCAGTTCTTC. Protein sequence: CSVAETEQFF.

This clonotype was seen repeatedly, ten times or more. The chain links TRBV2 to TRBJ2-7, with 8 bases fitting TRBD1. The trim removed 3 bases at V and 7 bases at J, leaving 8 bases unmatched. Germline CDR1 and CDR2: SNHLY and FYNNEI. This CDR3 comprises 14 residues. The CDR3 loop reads CASSEVLWDREQYF. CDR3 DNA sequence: TGTGCCAGCAGTGAGGTGCTCTGGGACAGGGAGCAGTACTTC.

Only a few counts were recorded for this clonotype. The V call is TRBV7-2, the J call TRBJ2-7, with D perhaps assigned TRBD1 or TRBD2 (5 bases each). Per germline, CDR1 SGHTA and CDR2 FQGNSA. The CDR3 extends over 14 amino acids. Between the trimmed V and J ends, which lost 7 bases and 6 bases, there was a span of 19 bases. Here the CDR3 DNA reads TGTGCCAGCACCCGGGACCGGGTTAGTGGCGAGCAGTACTTC. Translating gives CASTRDRVSGEQYF.

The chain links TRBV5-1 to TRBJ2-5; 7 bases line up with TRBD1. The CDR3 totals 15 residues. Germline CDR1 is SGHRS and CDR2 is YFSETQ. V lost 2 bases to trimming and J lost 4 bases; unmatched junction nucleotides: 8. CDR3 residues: CASSFRQGKLETQYF. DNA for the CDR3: TGCGCCAGCAGCTTCCGACAGGGAAAACTAGAGACCCAGTACTTC. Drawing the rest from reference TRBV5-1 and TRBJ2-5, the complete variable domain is KAGVTQTPRYLIKTRGQQVTLSCSPISGHRSVSWYQQTPGQGLQFLFEYFSETQRNKGNFPGRFSGRQFSNSRSEMNVSTLELGDSALYLCASSFRQGKLETQYFGPGTRLLVL.

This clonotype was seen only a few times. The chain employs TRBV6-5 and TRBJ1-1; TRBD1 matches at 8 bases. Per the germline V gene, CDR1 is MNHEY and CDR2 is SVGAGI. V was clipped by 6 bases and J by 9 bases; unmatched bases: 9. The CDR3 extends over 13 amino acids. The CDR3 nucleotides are TGTGCCAGCAGGGGGACAGGACCACTTCAAGCTTTCTTT. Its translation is CASRGTGPLQAFF.

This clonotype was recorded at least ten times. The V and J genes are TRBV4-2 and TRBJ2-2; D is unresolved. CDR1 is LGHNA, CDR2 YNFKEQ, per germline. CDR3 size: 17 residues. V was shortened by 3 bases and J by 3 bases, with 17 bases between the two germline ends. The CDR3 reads CASSHSGPAGHTGELFF. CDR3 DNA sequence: TGTGCCAGCAGCCATTCTGGCCCGGCTGGGCACACCGGGGAGCTGTTTTTT.

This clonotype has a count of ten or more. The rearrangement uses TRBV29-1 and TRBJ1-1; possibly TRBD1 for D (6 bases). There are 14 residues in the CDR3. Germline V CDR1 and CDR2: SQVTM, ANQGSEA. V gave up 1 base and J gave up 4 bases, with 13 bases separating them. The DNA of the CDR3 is TGCAGCGTTGAAGCCAGGGGAAAGGCCACTGAAGCTTTCTTT. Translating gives CSVEARGKATEAFF.

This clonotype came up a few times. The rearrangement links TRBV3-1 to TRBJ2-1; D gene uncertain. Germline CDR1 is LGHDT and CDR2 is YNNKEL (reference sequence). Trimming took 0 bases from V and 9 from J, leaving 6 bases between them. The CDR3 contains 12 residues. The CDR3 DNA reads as TGTGCCAGCAGCCAAGAGCACTTTGAGCAGTTCTTC. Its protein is CASSQEHFEQFF.

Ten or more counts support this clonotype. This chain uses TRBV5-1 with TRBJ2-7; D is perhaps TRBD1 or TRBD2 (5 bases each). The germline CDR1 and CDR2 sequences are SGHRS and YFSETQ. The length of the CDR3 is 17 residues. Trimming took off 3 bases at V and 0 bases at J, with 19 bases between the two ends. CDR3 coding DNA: TGCGCCAGCAGCTGGACTCATACAGGATTAAGCTCCTACGAGCAGTACTTC. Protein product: CASSWTHTGLSSYEQYF.

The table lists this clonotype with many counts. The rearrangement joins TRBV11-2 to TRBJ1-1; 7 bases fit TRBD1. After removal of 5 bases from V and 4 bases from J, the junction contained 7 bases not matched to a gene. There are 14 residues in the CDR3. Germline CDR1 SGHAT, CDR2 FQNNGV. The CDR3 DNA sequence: TGTGCCAGCAGCACCACGACAGGGATCACTGAAGCTTTCTTT. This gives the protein CASSTTTGITEAFF.

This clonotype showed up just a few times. The CDR3 DNA is TGCAGTGCTGCTATCGAGGAGGGCTACACCTTC. Translation gives CSAAIEEGYTF. The rearrangement uses TRBV20-1 and TRBJ1-2; D unresolved. Trimming cost V 5 bases and J 8 bases, with 12 bases left between them. Germline CDR1 DFQATT, CDR2 SNEGSKA (reference sequence). This CDR3 spans 11 amino acids.

CDR3 sequence: CASSPASSTRDSWGEQFF. In nucleotides, the CDR3 is TGTGCCAGCAGTCCCGCATCCTCGACCCGGGACTCCTGGGGCGAGCAGTTCTTC. This chain uses TRBV25-1 with TRBJ2-1, with a tentative D call TRBD2 (6 bases). Trimming shortened V by 5 bases and J by 10 bases, and 30 bases separated the two germline ends. Germline V gene lookup returns CDR1 MGHDK and CDR2 SYGVNS. The CDR3 spans 18 residues.

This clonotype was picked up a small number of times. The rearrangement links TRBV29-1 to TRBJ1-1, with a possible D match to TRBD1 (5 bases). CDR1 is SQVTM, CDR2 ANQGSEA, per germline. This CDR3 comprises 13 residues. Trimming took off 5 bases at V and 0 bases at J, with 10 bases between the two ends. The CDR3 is CSVRRVMNTEAFF. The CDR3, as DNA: TGCAGCGTTCGCAGGGTCATGAACACTGAAGCTTTCTTT.

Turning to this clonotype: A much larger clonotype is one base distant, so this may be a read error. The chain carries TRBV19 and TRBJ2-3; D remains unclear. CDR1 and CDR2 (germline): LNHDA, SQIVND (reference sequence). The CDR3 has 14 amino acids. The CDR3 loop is CASSRTHQADTLYF. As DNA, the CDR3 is TGTGCCAGTAGTAGAACACACCAAGCAGATACGCTGTATTTT. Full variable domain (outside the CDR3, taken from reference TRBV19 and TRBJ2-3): DGGITQSPKYLFRKEGQNVTLSCEQNLNHDAMYWYRQDPGQGLRLIYYSQIVNDFQKGDIAEGYSVSREKKESFPLTVTSAQKNPTAFYLCASSRTHQADTLYFGPGTRLTVL.

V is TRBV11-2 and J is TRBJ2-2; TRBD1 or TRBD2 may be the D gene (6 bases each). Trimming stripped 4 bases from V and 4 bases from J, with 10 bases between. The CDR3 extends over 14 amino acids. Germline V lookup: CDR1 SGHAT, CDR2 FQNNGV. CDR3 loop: CASSWGARTGELFF. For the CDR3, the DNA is TGTGCCAGCAGCTGGGGGGCACGCACCGGGGAGCTGTTTTTT.

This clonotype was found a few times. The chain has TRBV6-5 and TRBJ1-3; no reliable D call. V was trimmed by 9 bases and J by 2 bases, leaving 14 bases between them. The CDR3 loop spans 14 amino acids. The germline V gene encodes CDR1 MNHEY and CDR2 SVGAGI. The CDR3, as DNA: TGTGCCAGTCGACAAACTATAGCTGGAAACACCATATATTTT. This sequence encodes CASRQTIAGNTIYF.

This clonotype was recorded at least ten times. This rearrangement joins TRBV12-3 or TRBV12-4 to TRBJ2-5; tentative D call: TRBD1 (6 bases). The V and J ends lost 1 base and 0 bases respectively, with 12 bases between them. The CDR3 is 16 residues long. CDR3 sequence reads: CASSLDGGIDQETQYF. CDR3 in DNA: TGTGCCAGCAGTTTAGATGGGGGCATTGACCAAGAGACCCAGTACTTC.

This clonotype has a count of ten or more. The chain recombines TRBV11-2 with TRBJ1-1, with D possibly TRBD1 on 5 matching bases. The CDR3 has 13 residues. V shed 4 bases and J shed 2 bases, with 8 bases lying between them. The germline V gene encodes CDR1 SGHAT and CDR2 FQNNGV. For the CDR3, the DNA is TGTGCCAGCAGCTGGACACCAAACACTGAAGCTTTCTTT. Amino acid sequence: CASSWTPNTEAFF.

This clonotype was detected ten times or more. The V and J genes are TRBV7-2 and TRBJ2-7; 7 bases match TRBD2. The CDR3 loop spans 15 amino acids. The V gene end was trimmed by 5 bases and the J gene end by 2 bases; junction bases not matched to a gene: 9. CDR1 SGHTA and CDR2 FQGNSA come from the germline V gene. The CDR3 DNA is TGTGCCAGCAGCAAACTTCCTAGCGGCGCCTACGAGCAGTACTTC. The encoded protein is CASSKLPSGAYEQYF.

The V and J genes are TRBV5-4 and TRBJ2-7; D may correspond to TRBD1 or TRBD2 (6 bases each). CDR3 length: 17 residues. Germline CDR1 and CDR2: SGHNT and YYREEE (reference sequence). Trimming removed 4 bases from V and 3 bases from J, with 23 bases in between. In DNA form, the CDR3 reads TGTGCCAGCAGCCCCCTCTGGGGGGCGGCTGTAATCTACGAGCAGTACTTC. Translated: CASSPLWGAAVIYEQYF.

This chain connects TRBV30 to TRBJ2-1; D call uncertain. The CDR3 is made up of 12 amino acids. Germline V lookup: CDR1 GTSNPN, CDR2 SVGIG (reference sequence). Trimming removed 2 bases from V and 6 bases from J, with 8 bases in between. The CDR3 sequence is CAWSPPRNEQFF. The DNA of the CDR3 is TGTGCCTGGAGTCCGCCGCGCAATGAGCAGTTCTTC. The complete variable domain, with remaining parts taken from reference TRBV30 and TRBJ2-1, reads SQTIHQWPATLVQPVGSPLSLECTVEGTSNPNLYWYRQAAGRGLQLLFYSVGIGQISSEVPQNLSASRPQDRQFILSSKKLLLSDSGFYLCAWSPPRNEQFFGPGTRLTVL.

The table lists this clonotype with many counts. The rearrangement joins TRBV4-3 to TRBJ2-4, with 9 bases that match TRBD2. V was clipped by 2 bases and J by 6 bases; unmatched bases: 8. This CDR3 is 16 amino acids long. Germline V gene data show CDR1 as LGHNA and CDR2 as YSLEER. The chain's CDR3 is CASSQLAGQVGNIQYF. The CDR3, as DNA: TGCGCCAGCAGCCAACTAGCGGGACAAGTCGGAAACATTCAGTACTTC.